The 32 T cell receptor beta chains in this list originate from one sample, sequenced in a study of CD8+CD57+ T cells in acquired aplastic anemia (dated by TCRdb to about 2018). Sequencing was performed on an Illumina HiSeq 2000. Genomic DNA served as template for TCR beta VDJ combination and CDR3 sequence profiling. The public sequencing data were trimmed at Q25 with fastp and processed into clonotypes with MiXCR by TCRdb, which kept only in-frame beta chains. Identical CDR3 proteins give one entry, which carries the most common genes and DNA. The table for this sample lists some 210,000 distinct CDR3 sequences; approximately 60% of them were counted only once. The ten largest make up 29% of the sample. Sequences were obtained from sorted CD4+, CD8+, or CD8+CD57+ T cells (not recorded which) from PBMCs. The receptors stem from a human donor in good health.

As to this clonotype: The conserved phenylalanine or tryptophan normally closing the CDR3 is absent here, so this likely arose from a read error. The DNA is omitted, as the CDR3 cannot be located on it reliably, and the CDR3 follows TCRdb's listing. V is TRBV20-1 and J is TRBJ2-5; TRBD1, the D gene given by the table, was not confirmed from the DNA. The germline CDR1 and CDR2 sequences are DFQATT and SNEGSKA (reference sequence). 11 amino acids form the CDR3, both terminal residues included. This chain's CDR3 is CSARGDRESYY.

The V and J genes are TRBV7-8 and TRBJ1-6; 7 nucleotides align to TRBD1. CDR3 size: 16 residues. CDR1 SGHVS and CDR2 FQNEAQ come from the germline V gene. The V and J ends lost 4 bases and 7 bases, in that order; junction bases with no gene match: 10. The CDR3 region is CASSSVQGQVNSPLHF. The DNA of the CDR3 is TGTGCCAGCAGCTCAGTGCAAGGACAGGTGAATTCACCCCTCCACTTT.

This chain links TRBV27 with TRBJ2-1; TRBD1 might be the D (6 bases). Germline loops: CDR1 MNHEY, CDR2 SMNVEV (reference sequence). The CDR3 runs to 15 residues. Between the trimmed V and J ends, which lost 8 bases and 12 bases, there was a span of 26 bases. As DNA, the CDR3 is TGTGCCAGCGGAATACTAAGTCAGGGGTTATACGGGCAGTTCTTC. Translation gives CASGILSQGLYGQFF.

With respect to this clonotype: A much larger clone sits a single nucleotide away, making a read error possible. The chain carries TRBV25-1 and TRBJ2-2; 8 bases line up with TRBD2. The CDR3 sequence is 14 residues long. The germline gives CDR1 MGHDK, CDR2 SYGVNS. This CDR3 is CASSSRLAHGELLF. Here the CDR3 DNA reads TGTGCCAGCAGTTCAAGACTAGCGCATGGGGAGCTGCTTTTT.

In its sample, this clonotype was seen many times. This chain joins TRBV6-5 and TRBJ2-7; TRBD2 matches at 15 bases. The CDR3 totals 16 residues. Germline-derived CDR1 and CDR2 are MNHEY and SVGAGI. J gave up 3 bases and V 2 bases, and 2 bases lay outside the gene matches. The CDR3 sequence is CASSYGTSGGHYEQYF. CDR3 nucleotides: TGTGCCAGCAGTTACGGGACTAGCGGGGGGCACTACGAGCAGTACTTC.

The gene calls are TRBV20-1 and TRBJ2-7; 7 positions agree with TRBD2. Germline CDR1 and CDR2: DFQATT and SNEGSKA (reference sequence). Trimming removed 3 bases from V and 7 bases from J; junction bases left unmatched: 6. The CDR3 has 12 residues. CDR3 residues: CSARGGGTEQYF. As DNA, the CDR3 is TGCAGTGCTAGGGGGGGGGGGACTGAGCAGTACTTC.

CDR3 protein: CASSLGLRRGYTF. Written as DNA, the CDR3 is TGTGCCAGCAGCTTAGGACTAAGACGCGGCTACACCTTC. This chain links TRBV7-9 with TRBJ1-2; D is ambiguous. The CDR3 loop spans 13 amino acids. Germline V CDR1 and CDR2: SEHNR, FQNEAQ (reference sequence). V was cut by 1 base and J by 8 bases, with 11 bases left in between.

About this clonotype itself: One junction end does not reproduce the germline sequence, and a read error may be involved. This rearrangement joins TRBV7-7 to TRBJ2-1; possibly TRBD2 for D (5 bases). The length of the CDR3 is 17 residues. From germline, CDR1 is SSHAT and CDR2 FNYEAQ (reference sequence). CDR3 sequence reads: CASSLDGGQAGNNEQFF. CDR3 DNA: TGTGCTAGCAGCTTAGACGGCGGGCAGGCGGGCAACAATGAGCAGTTCTTC.

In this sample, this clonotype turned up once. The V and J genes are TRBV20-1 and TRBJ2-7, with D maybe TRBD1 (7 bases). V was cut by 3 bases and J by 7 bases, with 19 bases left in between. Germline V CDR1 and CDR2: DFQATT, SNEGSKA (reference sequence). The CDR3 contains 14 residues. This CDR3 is CSARKQGRRREQYF. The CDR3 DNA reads TGCAGTGCTAGGAAACAGGGGAGGAGGAGGGAGCAGTACTTC.

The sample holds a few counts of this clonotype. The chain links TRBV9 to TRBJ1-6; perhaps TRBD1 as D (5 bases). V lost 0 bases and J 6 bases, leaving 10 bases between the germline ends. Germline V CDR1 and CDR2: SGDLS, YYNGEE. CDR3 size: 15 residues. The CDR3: CASSVAGTVNSPLHF. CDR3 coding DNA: TGTGCCAGCAGCGTAGCCGGGACGGTTAATTCACCCCTCCACTTT. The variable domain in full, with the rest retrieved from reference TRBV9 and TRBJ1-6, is DSGVTQTPKHLITATGQRVTLRCSPRSGDLSVYWYQQSLDQGLQFLIQYYNGEERAKGNILERFSAQQFPDLHSELNLSSLELGDSALYFCASSVAGTVNSPLHFGNGTRLTVT.

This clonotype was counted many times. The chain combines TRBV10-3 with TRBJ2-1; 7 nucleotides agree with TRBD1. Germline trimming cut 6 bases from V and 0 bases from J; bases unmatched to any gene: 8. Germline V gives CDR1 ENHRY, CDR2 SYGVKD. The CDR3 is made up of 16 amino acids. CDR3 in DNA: TGTGCCATCAGATCCGGGACAGTCGACTCCTACAATGAGCAGTTCTTC. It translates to CAIRSGTVDSYNEQFF.

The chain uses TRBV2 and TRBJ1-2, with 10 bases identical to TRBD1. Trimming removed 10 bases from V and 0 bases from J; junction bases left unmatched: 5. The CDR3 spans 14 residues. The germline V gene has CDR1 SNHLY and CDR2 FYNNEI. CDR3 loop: CATTGTGANYGYTF. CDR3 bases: TGTGCCACCACAGGGACAGGGGCTAACTATGGCTACACCTTC. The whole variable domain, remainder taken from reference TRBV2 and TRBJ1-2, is EPEVTQTPSHQVTQMGQEVILRCVPISNHLYFYWYRQILGQKVEFLVSFYNNEISEKSEIFDDQFSVERPDGSNFTLKIRSTKLEDSAMYFCATTGTGANYGYTFGSGTRLTVV.

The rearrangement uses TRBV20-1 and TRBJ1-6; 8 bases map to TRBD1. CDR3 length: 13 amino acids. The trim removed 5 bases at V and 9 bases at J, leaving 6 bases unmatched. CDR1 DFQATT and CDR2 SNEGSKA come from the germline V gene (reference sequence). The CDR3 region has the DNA TGCAGTGCTGTGACAGGGGTAGGTTCACCCCTCCACTTT. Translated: CSAVTGVGSPLHF.

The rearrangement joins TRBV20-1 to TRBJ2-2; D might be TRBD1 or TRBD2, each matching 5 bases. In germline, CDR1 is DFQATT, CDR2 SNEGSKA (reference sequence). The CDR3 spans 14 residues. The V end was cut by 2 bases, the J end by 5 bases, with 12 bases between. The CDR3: CSARSGRLTGELFF. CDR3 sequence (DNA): TGCAGTGCTAGATCGGGGCGGTTGACCGGGGAGCTGTTTTTT.

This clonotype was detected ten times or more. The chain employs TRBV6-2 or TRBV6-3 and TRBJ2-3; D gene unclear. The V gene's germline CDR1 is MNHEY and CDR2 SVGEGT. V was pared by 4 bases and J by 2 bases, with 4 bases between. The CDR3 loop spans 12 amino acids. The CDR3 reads CASSFPTDTQYF. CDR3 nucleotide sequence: TGTGCCAGCAGTTTCCCCACAGATACGCAGTATTTT.

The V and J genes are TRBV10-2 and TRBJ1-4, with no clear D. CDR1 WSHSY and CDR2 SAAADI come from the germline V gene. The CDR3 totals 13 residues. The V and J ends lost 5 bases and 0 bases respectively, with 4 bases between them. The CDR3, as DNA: TGCGCCAGCAGTACGGCAACTAATGAAAAACTGTTTTTT. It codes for CASSTATNEKLFF.

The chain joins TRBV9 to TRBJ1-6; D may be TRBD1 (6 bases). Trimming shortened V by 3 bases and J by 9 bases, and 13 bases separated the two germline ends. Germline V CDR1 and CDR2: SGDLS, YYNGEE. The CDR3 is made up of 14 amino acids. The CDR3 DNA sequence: TGTGCCAGCAGCGGGGGGCAGCAGGTTTCACCCCTCCACTTT. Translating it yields CASSGGQQVSPLHF.

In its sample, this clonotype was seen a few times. The CDR3 DNA follows: TGTGCCAGCAGTGACAGGGCTGGGGCCAACGTCCTGACTTTC. Translated, it gives CASSDRAGANVLTF. V is TRBV2 and J is TRBJ2-6, with D perhaps TRBD1 (5 bases). V was shortened by 3 bases and J by 2 bases, with 5 bases between the two germline ends. The CDR3 spans 14 residues. Per germline, CDR1 SNHLY and CDR2 FYNNEI.

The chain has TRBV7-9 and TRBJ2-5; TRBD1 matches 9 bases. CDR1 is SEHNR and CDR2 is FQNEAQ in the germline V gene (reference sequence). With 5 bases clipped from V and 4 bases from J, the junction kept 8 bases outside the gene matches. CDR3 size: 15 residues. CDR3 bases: TGTGCCAGCAGCGCTCTGGGACAGGGAGGAGAGACCCAGTACTTC. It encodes CASSALGQGGETQYF.

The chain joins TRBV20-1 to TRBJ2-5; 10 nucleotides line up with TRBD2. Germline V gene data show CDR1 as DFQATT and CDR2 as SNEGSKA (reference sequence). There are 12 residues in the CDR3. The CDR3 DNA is TGCGGAGCGGGGGGGGTAAAAGAGACCCAGTACTTC. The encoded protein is CGAGGVKETQYF.

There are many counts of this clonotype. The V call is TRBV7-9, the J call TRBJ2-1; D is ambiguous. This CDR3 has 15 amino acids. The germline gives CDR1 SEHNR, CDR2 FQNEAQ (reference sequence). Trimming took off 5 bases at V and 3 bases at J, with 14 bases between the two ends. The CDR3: CASSAGSVNYNEQFF. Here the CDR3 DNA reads TGTGCCAGCAGCGCCGGATCAGTTAACTACAATGAGCAGTTCTTC.

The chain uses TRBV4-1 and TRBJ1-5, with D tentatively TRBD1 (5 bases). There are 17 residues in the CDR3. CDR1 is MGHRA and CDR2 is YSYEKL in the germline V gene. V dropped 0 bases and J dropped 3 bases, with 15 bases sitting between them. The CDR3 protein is CASSQEQTDANNQPQHF. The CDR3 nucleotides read TGCGCCAGCAGCCAAGAACAGACAGATGCGAACAATCAGCCCCAGCATTTT.

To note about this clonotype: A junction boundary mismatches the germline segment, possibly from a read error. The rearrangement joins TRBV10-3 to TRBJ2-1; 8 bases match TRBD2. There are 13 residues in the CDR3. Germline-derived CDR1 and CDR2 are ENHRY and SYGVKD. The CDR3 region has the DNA TGTGCCATCAGTCCGGGACTAGTCAATGACCAGTTCTTC. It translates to CAISPGLVNDQFF.

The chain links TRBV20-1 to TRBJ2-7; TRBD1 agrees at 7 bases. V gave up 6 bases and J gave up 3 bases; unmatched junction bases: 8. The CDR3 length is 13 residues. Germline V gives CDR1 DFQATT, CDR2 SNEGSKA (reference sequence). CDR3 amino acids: CSARRQGYYEQYF. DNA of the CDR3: TGCAGTGCCCGCCGACAGGGATACTACGAGCAGTACTTC.

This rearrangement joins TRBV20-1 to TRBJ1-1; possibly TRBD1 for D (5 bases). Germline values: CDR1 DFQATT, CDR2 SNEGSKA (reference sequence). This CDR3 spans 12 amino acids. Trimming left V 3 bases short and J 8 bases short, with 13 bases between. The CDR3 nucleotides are TGCAGTGCTAGGGGACTCCGACAAGAAGCTTTCTTT. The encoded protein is CSARGLRQEAFF.

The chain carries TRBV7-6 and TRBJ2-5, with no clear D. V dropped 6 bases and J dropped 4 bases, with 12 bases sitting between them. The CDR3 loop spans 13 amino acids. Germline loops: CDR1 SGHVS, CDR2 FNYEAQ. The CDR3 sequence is CASSRDRLETQYF. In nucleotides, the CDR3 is TGTGCCAGCAGTAGAGACCGATTAGAGACCCAGTACTTC.

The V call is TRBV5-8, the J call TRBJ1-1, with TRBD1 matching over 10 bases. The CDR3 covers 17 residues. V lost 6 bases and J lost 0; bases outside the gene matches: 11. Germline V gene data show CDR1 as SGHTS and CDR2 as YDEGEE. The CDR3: CASNPLRGQGMNTEAFF. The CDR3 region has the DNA TGTGCCAGCAACCCCTTGCGGGGACAGGGGATGAACACTGAAGCTTTCTTT.

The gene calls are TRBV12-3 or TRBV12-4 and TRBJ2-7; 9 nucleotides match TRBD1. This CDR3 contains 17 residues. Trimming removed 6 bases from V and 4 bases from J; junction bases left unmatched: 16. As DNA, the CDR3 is TGTGCCAGCAGCCCCTGGGCTTGGCGACAGGGGGTATACGAGCAGTACTTC. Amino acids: CASSPWAWRQGVYEQYF.

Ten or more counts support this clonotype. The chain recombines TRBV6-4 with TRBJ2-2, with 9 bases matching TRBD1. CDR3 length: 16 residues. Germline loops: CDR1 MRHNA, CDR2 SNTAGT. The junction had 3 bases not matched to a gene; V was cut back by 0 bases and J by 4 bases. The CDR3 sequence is CASSDSGTGSTGELFF. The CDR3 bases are TGTGCCAGCAGTGACTCCGGGACAGGGTCCACCGGGGAGCTGTTTTTT.

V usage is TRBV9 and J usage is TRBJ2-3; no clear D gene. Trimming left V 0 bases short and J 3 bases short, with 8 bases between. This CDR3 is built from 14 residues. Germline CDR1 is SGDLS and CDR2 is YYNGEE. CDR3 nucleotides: TGTGCCAGCAGCGTAGGGACCTTGACAGATACGCAGTATTTT. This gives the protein CASSVGTLTDTQYF.

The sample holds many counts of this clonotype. The CDR3 protein is CASSLRDNPYEQYF. The CDR3 coding sequence is TGTGCCAGCAGTCTCCGGGACAACCCCTACGAGCAGTACTTC. The rearrangement joins TRBV6-5 to TRBJ2-7, with D perhaps matching TRBD1 (6 bases). Germline assignment: CDR1 MNHEY and CDR2 SVGAGI. V lost 5 bases and J 2 bases, leaving 13 bases between the germline ends. CDR3 length: 14 residues.

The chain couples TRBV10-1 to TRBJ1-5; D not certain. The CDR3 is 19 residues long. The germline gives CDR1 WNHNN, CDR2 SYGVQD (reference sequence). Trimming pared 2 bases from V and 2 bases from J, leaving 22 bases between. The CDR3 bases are TGCGCCAGCAGTGAGCGGGTAGTCCCCTGCCTCTCTTGCAATCAGCCCCAGCATTTT. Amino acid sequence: CASSERVVPCLSCNQPQHF.